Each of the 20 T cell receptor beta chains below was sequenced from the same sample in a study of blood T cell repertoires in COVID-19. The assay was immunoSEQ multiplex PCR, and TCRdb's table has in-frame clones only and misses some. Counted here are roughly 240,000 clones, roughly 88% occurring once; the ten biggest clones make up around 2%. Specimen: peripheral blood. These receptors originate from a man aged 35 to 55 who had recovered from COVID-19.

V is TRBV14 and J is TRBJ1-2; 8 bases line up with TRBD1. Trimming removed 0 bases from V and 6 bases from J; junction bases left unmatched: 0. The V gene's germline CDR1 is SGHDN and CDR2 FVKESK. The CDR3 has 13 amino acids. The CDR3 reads CASSQETGDGYTF. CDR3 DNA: TGTGCCAGCAGCCAAGAGACAGGGGATGGCTACACCTTC.

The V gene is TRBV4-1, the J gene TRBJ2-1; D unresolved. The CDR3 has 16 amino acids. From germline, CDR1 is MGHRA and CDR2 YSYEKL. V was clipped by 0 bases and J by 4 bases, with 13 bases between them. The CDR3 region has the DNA TGCGCCAGCAGCCAAGATCGAACAGAGCCGTACAATGAGCAGTTCTTC. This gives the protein CASSQDRTEPYNEQFF.

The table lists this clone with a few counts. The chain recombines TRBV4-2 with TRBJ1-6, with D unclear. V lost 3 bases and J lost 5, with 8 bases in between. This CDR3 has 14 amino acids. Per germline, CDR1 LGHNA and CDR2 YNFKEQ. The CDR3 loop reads CASSHRQDNSPLHF. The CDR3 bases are TGTGCCAGCAGCCATCGGCAGGATAATTCACCCCTCCACTTT.

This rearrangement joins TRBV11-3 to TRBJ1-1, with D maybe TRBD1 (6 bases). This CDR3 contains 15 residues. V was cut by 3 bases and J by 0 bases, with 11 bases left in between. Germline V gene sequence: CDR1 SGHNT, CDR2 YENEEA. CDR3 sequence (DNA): TGTGCCAGCAGCTTCAGAGGACAGTTGAACACTGAAGCTTTCTTT. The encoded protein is CASSFRGQLNTEAFF.

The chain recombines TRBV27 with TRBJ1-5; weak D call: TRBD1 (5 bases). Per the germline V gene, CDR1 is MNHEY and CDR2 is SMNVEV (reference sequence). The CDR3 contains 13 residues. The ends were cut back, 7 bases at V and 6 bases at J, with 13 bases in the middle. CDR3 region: CASTRTRGQPQHF. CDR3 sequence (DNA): TGTGCCAGCACCCGGACAAGGGGTCAGCCCCAGCATTTT.

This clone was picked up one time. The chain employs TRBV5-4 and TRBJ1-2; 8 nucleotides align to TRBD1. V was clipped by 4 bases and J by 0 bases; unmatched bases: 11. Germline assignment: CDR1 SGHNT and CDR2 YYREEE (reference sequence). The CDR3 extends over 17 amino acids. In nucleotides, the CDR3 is TGTGCCAGCAGCCAACCCCCAGGGGGCGATTCTAACTATGGCTACACCTTC. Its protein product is CASSQPPGGDSNYGYTF.

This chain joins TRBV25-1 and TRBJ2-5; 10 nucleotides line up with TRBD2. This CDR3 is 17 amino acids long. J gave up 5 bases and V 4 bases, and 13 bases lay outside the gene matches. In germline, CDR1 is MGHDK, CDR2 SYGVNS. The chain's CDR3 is CASSVSVGLAFEETQYF. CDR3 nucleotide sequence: TGTGCCAGCAGTGTGAGTGTGGGACTAGCGTTTGAGGAGACCCAGTACTTC.

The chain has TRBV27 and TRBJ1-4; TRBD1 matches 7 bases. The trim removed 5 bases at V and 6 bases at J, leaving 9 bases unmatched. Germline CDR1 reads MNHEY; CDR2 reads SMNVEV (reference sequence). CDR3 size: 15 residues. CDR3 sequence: CASSLSTGVYEKLFF. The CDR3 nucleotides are TGTGCCAGCAGTCTCAGTACAGGGGTATATGAAAAACTGTTTTTT. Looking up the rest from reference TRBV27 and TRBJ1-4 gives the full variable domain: EAQVTQNPRYLITVTGKKLTVTCSQNMNHEYMSWYRQDPGLGLRQIYYSMNVEVTDKGDVPEGYKVSRKEKRNFPLILESPSPNQTSLYFCASSLSTGVYEKLFFGSGTQLSVL.

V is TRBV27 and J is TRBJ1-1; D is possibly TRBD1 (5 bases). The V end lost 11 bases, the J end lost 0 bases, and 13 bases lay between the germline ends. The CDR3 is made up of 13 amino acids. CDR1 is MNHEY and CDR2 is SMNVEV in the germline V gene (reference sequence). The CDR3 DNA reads TGTGCCTCCCAGGGTAGTTTGAACACTGAAGCTTTCTTT. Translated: CASQGSLNTEAFF.

CDR3 nucleotides: TGTGCCAGCAGCTTGCGGACACCCGGCACAGATACGCAGTATTTT. Translation: CASSLRTPGTDTQYF. V and J are TRBV5-6 and TRBJ2-3, with D possibly TRBD1 on 5 matching bases. The germline V gene has CDR1 SGHDT and CDR2 YYEEEE. V was trimmed by 1 base and J by 1 base, leaving 10 bases between them. CDR3 size: 15 residues.

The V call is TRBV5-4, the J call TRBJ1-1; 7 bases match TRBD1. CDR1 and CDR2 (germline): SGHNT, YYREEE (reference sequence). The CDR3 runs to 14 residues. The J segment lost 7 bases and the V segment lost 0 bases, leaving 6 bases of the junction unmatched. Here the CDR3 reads CASSLVRGPGEAFF. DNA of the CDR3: TGTGCCAGCAGCTTGGTAAGGGGGCCTGGTGAAGCTTTCTTT.

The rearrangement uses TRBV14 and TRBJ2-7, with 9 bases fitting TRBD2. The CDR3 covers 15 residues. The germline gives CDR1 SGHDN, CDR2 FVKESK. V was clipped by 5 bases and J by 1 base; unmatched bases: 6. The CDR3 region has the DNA TGTGCCAGCAGCTACGCTAGCGGGACGTCCTACGAGCAGTACTTC. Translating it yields CASSYASGTSYEQYF. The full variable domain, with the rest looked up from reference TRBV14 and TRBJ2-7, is EAGVTQFPSHSVIEKGQTVTLRCDPISGHDNLYWYRRVMGKEIKFLLHFVKESKQDESGMPNNRFLAERTGGTYSTLKVQPAELEDSGVYFCASSYASGTSYEQYFGPGTRLTVT.

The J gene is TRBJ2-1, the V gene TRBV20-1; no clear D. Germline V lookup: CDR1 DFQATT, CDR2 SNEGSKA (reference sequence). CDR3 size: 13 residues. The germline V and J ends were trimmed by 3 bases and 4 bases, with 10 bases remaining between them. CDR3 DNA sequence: TGCAGTGCTAGTAACGAGGAGTACAATGAGCAGTTCTTC. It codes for CSASNEEYNEQFF.

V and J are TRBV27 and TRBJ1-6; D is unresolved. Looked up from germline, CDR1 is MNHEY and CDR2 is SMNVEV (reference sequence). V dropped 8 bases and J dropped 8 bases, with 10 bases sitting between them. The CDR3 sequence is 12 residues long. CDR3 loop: CASRTADSPLHF. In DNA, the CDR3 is TGTGCCAGCCGAACTGCTGATTCACCCCTCCACTTT.

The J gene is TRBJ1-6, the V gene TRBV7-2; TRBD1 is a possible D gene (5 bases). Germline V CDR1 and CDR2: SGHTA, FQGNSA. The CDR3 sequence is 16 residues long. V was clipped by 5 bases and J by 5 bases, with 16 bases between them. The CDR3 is CASSLPPTANNSPLHF. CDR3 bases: TGTGCCAGCAGCCTGCCACCGACAGCCAATAATTCACCCCTCCACTTT. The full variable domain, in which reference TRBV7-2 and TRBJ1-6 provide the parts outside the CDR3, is GAGVSQSPSNKVTEKGKDVELRCDPISGHTALYWYRQSLGQGLEFLIYFQGNSAPDKSGLPSDRFSAERTGGSVSTLTIQRTQQEDSAVYLCASSLPPTANNSPLHFGNGTRLTVT.

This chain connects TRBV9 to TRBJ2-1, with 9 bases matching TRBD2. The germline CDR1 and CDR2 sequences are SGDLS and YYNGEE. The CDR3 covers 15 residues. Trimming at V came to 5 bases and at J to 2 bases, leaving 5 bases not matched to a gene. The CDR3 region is CASSYSGGAYNEQFF. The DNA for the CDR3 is TGTGCCAGCAGTTATAGCGGGGGTGCCTACAATGAGCAGTTCTTC. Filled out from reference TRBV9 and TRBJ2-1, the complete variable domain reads DSGVTQTPKHLITATGQRVTLRCSPRSGDLSVYWYQQSLDQGLQFLIQYYNGEERAKGNILERFSAQQFPDLHSELNLSSLELGDSALYFCASSYSGGAYNEQFFGPGTRLTVL.

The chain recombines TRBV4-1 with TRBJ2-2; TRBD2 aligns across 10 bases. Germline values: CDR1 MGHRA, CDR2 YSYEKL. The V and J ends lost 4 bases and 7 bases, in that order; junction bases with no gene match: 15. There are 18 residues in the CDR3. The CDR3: CASSLSPSGGAHNGELFF. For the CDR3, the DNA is TGCGCCAGCAGCCTTAGCCCCAGCGGGGGGGCCCATAACGGGGAGCTGTTTTTT.

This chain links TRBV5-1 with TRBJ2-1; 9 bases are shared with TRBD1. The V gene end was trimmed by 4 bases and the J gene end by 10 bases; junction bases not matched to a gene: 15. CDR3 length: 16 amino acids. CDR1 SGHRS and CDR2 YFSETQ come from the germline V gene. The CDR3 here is CASSGPDRGRPHEQFF. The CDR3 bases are TGCGCCAGCAGCGGCCCGGACAGGGGCCGGCCCCACGAGCAGTTCTTC. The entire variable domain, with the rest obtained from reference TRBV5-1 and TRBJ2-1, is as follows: KAGVTQTPRYLIKTRGQQVTLSCSPISGHRSVSWYQQTPGQGLQFLFEYFSETQRNKGNFPGRFSGRQFSNSRSEMNVSTLELGDSALYLCASSGPDRGRPHEQFFGPGTRLTVL.

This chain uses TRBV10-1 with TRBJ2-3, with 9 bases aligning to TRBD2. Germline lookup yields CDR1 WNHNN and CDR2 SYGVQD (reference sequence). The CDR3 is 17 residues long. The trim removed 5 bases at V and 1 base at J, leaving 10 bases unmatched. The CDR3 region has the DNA TGCGCCAGCAGTTTGTTTAGGCTAGCGGGACGCACAGATACGCAGTATTTT. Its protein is CASSLFRLAGRTDTQYF.

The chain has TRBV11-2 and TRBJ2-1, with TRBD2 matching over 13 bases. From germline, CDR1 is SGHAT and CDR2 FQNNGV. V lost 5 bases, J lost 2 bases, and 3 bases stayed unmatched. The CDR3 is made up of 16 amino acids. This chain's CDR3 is CASSRGLAGAYNEQFF. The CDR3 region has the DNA TGTGCCAGCAGCAGAGGACTAGCGGGAGCCTACAATGAGCAGTTCTTC.